This T cell receptor (beta chain) comes out of a study of cytomegalovirus exposure and HLA in healthy donors. Study conclusions and caveats: When analyzed later, a missense DCLRE1C variant was found to be linked to TCR beta V- and J-gene trimming.

PCR employed 60 Vbeta and 13 Jbeta primers. The protocol was immunoSEQ multiplex PCR, while the TCRdb copy is restricted to in-frame clones and leaves out a portion. The sample gives some 69,000 clones, approximately 70% of which show up once; 13% to 15% is in the top ten. This clone showed up just a few times. The antigen remains undetermined. The CDR3 has 14 amino acids. Germline CDR1 SQVTM, CDR2 ANQGSEA. The V and J ends lost 6 bases and 2 bases, in that order; junction bases with no gene match: 9. Sample: PBMCs. This sequence originates from a male donor in good health and CMV-seropositive. The V call is TRBV29-1, the J call TRBJ2-7, with 8 nucleotides matching TRBD1. CDR3: CSVLGQGSPYEQYF. The CDR3 DNA is TGCAGCGTCCTCGGACAGGGAAGCCCCTACGAGCAGTACTTC.